This TCR beta chain was found in a study of T-cell reconstitution after alpha-beta-depleted transplantation in children. This clonotype was seen more than once but under ten times. A library of TCRbeta sequences, prepared with unique molecular identifiers, was generated. MiXCR, run by TCRdb on the PCR reads, gives a single entry per CDR3 protein. In the table there are some 500,000 distinct CDR3 sequences, over 25% of which are singletons. The ends were cut back, 3 bases at V and 16 bases at J, with 13 bases in the middle. The V gene's germline CDR1 is MNHNY and CDR2 SVGAGI (reference sequence). This CDR3 region has 11 residues.

The sample was PBMCs from the stem cell graft donor, taken from the stem cell graft. The source is a human donor who donated a stem cell graft to a child with aplastic anemia. The chain employs TRBV6-6 and TRBJ2-1; D remains unclear. The DNA for the CDR3 is TGTGCCAGCAGTTATGGGCCCCTCCCATTCTTC. This gives the protein CASSYGPLPFF.